This T cell receptor beta chain was identified in a study of T-cell memory formation after mild COVID-19. There are many counts of this clonotype. TCRdb recomputed calls from the 5' RACE reads with MiXCR, one row per CDR3 protein. Of some 210,000 distinct CDR3 sequences in the sample, over 9.5% were seen once. The sequenced material came from PBMCs or a T cell subset sorted from them (not recorded which). The receptor was isolated from a young man who had mild COVID-19 (a few samples of this study predate the infection). Cell type and time point are not known.

The CDR3 DNA sequence: TGTGCCAGCAGGATTGCCGGGGGGCCCACAGATACGCAGTATTTT. Its protein is CASRIAGGPTDTQYF. V is TRBV5-8 and J is TRBJ2-3, with D perhaps matching TRBD2 (7 bases). Germline values: CDR1 SGHTS, CDR2 YDEGEE. The length of the CDR3 is 15 residues. Deletions cut 5 bases from V and 2 bases from J, with 15 bases between.